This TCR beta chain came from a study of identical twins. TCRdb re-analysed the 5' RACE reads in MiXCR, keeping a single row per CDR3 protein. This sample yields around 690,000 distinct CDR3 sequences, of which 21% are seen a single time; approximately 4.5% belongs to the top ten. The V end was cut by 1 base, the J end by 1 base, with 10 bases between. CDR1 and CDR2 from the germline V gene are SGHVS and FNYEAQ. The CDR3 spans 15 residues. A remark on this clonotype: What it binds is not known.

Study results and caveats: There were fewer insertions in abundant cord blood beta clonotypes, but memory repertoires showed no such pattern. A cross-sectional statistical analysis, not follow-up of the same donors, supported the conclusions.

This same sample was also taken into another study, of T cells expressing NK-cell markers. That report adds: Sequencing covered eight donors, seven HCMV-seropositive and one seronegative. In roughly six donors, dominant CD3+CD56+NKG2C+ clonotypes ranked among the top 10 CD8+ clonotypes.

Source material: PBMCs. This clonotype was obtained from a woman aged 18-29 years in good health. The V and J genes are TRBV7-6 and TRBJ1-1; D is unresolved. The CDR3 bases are TGTGCCAGCAGCTTAGAGGCCTCGTCGAACACTGAAGCTTTCTTT. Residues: CASSLEASSNTEAFF.